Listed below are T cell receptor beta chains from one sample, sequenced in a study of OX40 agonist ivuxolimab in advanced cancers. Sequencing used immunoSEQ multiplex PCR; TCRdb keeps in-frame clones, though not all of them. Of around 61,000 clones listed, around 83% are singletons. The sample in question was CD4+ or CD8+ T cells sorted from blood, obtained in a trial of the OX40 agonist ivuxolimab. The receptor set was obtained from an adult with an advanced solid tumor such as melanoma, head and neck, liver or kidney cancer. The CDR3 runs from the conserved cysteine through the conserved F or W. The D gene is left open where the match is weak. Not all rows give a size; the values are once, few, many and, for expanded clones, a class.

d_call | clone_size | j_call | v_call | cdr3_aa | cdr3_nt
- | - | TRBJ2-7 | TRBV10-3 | CAISETSGFPSYEQYF | TGTGCCATCAGTGAGACAAGCGGGTTTCCCTCCTACGAGCAGTACTTC
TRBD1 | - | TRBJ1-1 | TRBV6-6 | CASSFGQGEAFF | TGTGCCAGCAGCTTCGGACAGGGGGAAGCTTTCTTT
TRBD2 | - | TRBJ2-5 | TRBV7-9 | CASSWGTAGGEETQYF | TGTGCCAGCAGCTGGGGAACCGCGGGAGGGGAAGAGACCCAGTACTTC
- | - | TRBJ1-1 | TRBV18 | CASSPLSGDHTEAFF | TGTGCCAGCTCACCACTTTCAGGGGATCACACTGAAGCTTTCTTT
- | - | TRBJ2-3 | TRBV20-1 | CSASGGDTQYF | TGCAGTGCTAGCGGGGGAGATACGCAGTATTTT
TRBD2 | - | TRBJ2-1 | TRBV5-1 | CASSLNGGDYNEQFF | TGCGCCAGCAGCTTGAATGGGGGGGATTACAATGAGCAGTTCTTC
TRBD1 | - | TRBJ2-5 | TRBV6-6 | CASSLDRGETQYF | TGTGCCAGCAGTCTGGACAGGGGGGAGACCCAGTACTTC
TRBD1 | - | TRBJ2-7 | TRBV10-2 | CASSDRTQGAYEQYF | TGCGCCAGCAGTGACCGCACCCAGGGGGCTTACGAGCAGTACTTC
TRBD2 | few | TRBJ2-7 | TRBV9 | CASNREGSYEQYF | TGTGCCAGCAATAGGGAGGGGAGCTACGAGCAGTACTTC
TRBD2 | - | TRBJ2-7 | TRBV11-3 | CASSLGLALSYEQYF | TGTGCCAGCAGCTTAGGACTAGCGCTCTCCTACGAGCAGTACTTC
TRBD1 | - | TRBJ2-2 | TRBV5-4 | CASSLRTGNIGELFF | TGTGCCAGCAGCTTACGGACAGGAAACATCGGGGAGCTGTTTTTT
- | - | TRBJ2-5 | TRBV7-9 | CASSFVPGIETQYF | TGTGCCAGCAGCTTCGTCCCGGGGATAGAGACCCAGTACTTC
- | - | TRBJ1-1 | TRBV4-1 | CASSQPTGLNTEAFF | TGCGCCAGCAGCCAACCTACAGGGTTGAACACTGAAGCTTTCTTT
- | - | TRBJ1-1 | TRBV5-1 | CASSLSREPMNTEAFF | TGCGCCAGCAGCTTGAGCAGGGAGCCTATGAACACTGAAGCTTTCTTT
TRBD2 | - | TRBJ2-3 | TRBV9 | CASSVGGRRTDTQYF | TGTGCCAGCAGCGTAGGCGGGAGAAGAACAGATACGCAGTATTTT
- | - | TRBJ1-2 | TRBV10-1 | CASSPGLSNYGYTF | TGCGCCAGCAGTCCAGGGTTATCTAACTATGGCTACACCTTC
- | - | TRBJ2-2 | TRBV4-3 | CASSQIAANTGELFF | TGCGCCAGCAGCCAGATAGCTGCGAACACCGGGGAGCTGTTTTTT
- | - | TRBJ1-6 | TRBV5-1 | CASSLQGPRNSPLHF | TGCGCCAGCAGCCTACAGGGACCGCGTAATTCACCCCTCCACTTT
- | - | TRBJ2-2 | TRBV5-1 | CASSRGVGARDTGELFF | TGCGCCAGCAGCCGGGGCGTCGGGGCGCGAGACACCGGGGAGCTGTTTTTT
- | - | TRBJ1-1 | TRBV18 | CASSPTIAGGVTEAFF | TGTGCCAGCTCACCCACGATCGCTGGGGGGGTCACTGAAGCTTTCTTT
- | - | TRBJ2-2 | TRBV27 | CASSPRFTGELFF | TGTGCCAGCAGTCCCCGTTTCACCGGGGAGCTGTTTTTT
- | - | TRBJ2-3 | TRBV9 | CASSVADEETDTQYF | TGTGCCAGCAGCGTAGCTGATGAGGAAACAGATACGCAGTATTTT
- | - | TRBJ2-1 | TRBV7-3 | CASSPDYISYNEQFF | TGTGCCAGCAGCCCGGACTATATATCCTACAATGAGCAGTTCTTC
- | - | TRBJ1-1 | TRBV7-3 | CASSRQPSTEAFF | TGTGCCAGCAGCCGACAGCCGAGTACTGAAGCTTTCTTT
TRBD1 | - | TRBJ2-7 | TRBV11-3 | CASSLNRGDYEQYF | TGTGCCAGCAGCTTAAACAGGGGGGACTACGAGCAGTACTTC
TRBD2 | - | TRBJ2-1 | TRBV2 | CASSVGLAEAGEQFF | TGTGCCAGCAGTGTCGGACTAGCGGAGGCGGGTGAGCAGTTCTTC
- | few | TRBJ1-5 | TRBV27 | CASSLVSQGQNQPQHF | TGTGCCAGCAGTTTAGTGTCCCAGGGGCAGAACCAGCCCCAGCATTTT
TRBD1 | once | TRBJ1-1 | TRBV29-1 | CSVLGQGAARHLMNTEAFF | TGCAGCGTTCTCGGACAGGGGGCAGCCAGGCACCTCATGAACACTGAAGCTTTCTTT
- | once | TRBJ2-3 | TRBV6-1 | CASSERQGYTQYF | TGTGCCAGCAGTGAACGGCAGGGTTATACGCAGTATTTT
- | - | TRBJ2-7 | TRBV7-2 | CASSPDNRPYEQYF | TGTGCCAGCAGCCCGGACAACCGTCCCTACGAGCAGTACTTC
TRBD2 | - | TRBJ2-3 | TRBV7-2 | CASSPGGPSTDTQYF | TGTGCCAGCAGCCCGGGGGGACCAAGCACAGATACGCAGTATTTT
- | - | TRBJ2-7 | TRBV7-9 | CASSFPQGREQYF | TGTGCCAGCAGCTTTCCCCAGGGTCGGGAGCAGTACTTC
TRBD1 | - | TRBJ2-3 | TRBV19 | CASSFTGTVTDTQYF | TGTGCCAGTAGTTTTACCGGGACAGTCACAGATACGCAGTATTTT
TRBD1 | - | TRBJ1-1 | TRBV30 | CAWGGQEDTEAFF | TGTGCCTGGGGGGGACAGGAGGACACTGAAGCTTTCTTT
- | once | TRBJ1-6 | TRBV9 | CASSPQLGSPLHF | TGTGCCAGCAGCCCCCAGCTAGGTTCACCCCTCCACTTT